The 20 T cell receptor beta chains presented below share a single source sample, sequenced in a study of T-cell reconstitution after alpha-beta-depleted transplantation in children. Unique molecular identifiers were incorporated during preparation of the TCRbeta library. TCRdb passed the PCR reads through MiXCR, listing each CDR3 protein once. Found here are around 700,000 distinct CDR3 sequences, around 12% of them singletons; the top ten hold 0.79%. The material was PBMCs, obtained before TCRalphabeta/CD19-depleted stem cell transplant. The origin of the receptors is a girl aged 2 to 10 with congenital amegakaryocytic thrombocytopenia, due to receive a stem cell transplant.

This clonotype was found many times. The CDR3 DNA sequence: TGCAGTGCTTTAATCGCTAGCGGGAGCTTTGATGAGCAGTTCTTC. It specifies CSALIASGSFDEQFF. The rearrangement uses TRBV20-1 and TRBJ2-1; 10 bases line up with TRBD2. The germline V gene has CDR1 DFQATT and CDR2 SNEGSKA (reference sequence). The CDR3 has 15 amino acids. V lost 5 bases and J lost 8; bases outside the gene matches: 12.

The chain is built from TRBV7-2 and TRBJ2-5, with 7 bases aligning to TRBD2. Germline-derived CDR1 and CDR2 are SGHTA and FQGNSA. The trim removed 1 base at V and 5 bases at J, leaving 4 bases unmatched. This CDR3 spans 14 amino acids. The CDR3 region has the DNA TGTGCCAGCAGCTTAGACTTAGCGGGTGAGACCCAGTACTTC. It yields the protein CASSLDLAGETQYF.

The rearrangement uses TRBV20-1 and TRBJ2-5; possibly TRBD2 for D (5 bases). This CDR3 has 15 amino acids. The germline V gene encodes CDR1 DFQATT and CDR2 SNEGSKA (reference sequence). The ends were cut back, 1 base at V and 5 bases at J, with 17 bases in the middle. The CDR3 sequence: CSARVRRKGGETQYF. CDR3 in DNA: TGCAGTGCTAGAGTCCGGAGGAAGGGCGGGGAGACCCAGTACTTC.

This clonotype came up many times. The rearrangement joins TRBV5-1 to TRBJ2-1; 7 nucleotides agree with TRBD2. The V gene's germline CDR1 is SGHRS and CDR2 YFSETQ. V shed 0 bases, J shed 2 bases, and the junction held 2 bases outside the gene matches. CDR3 length equals 15 residues. Here the CDR3 reads CASSLGGGPYNEQFF. CDR3 DNA sequence: TGCGCCAGCAGCTTGGGCGGGGGACCCTACAATGAGCAGTTCTTC. Filled out from reference TRBV5-1 and TRBJ2-1, the complete variable domain reads KAGVTQTPRYLIKTRGQQVTLSCSPISGHRSVSWYQQTPGQGLQFLFEYFSETQRNKGNFPGRFSGRQFSNSRSEMNVSTLELGDSALYLCASSLGGGPYNEQFFGPGTRLTVL.

This clonotype was seen more than once but under ten times. V and J are TRBV12-3 or TRBV12-4 and TRBJ2-3; D unclear. The CDR3 extends over 12 amino acids. V was trimmed by 6 bases and J by 4 bases, leaving 8 bases between them. The CDR3 DNA reads TGTGCCAGCAGCCAACCTGCAGATACGCAGTATTTT. The encoded protein is CASSQPADTQYF.

This clonotype was observed a few times. The chain carries TRBV12-3 or TRBV12-4 and TRBJ2-7; the D gene is possibly TRBD1 (6 bases). This CDR3 is 14 amino acids long. Between the trimmed V and J ends, which lost 3 bases and 5 bases, there was a span of 14 bases. The CDR3 DNA reads as TGTGCCAGCAGTTTGCGAGGGGGAGACAACGAGCAGTACTTC. It encodes CASSLRGGDNEQYF.

This chain uses TRBV7-9 with TRBJ2-7, with unresolved D. Trimming removed 7 bases at V and 1 base at J, with 14 bases between. Per the germline V gene, CDR1 is SEHNR and CDR2 is FQNEAQ (reference sequence). The CDR3 length is 14 residues. In DNA form, the CDR3 reads TGTGCCAGCAAATCCGCTCAGGATTCCTACGAGCAGTACTTC. Its translation: CASKSAQDSYEQYF.

This clonotype was seen only a few times. The CDR3 spells CASRPGTTATGELFF. The DNA for the CDR3 is TGTGCCAGCAGACCCGGGACTACCGCCACCGGGGAGCTGTTTTTT. The chain is built from TRBV27 and TRBJ2-2, with 7 bases matching TRBD2. Germline CDR1 MNHEY, CDR2 SMNVEV (reference sequence). Trimming took 6 bases from V and 4 from J; bases not matched to a gene: 8. The CDR3 runs to 15 residues.

This clonotype was seen a handful of times. DNA of the CDR3: TGTGCCAGCTTTACTAGCGGGAGAAACGGGCAGTTCTTC. Protein sequence: CASFTSGRNGQFF. This chain connects TRBV2 to TRBJ2-1; 11 bases are shared with TRBD2. The length of the CDR3 is 13 residues. In germline, CDR1 is SNHLY, CDR2 FYNNEI. V was clipped by 8 bases and J by 12 bases; unmatched bases: 9.

In its sample, this clonotype was seen a few times. The chain recombines TRBV20-1 with TRBJ2-1; 8 bases are shared with TRBD2. CDR1 and CDR2 (germline): DFQATT, SNEGSKA (reference sequence). J gave up 0 bases and V 5 bases, and 12 bases lay outside the gene matches. The CDR3 spans 17 residues. The CDR3 DNA is TGCAGTGCTCCGCAACTAGCGGTTTCAAGCTCCTACAATGAGCAGTTCTTC. Residues: CSAPQLAVSSSYNEQFF.

This clonotype was picked up many times. The chain recombines TRBV20-1 with TRBJ2-3; 8 bases align to TRBD2. The CDR3 is 16 residues long. CDR1 DFQATT and CDR2 SNEGSKA come from the germline V gene (reference sequence). V lost 3 bases to trimming and J lost 4 bases; unmatched junction nucleotides: 12. CDR3 bases: TGCAGTGCTAGCCTTGGGGAGCGGGAGATTGCAGATACGCAGTATTTT. It specifies CSASLGEREIADTQYF.

This clonotype appeared a few times. The gene calls are TRBV20-1 and TRBJ2-1; TRBD1 or TRBD2 may be the D gene (5 bases each). CDR3 size: 15 residues. Germline CDR1 reads DFQATT; CDR2 reads SNEGSKA (reference sequence). Between the trimmed V and J ends, which lost 6 bases and 0 bases, there was a span of 15 bases. The CDR3 loop is CSAAFGASSYNEQFF. Here the CDR3 DNA reads TGCAGTGCGGCCTTCGGGGCGAGCTCCTACAATGAGCAGTTCTTC.

This clonotype was observed a few times. The rearrangement uses TRBV7-9 and TRBJ1-2; a possible D gene is TRBD1 (6 bases). V was clipped by 5 bases and J by 0 bases, with 13 bases between them. Germline CDR1 and CDR2: SEHNR and FQNEAQ (reference sequence). The CDR3 length is 15 residues. The CDR3 sequence is CASSNTRTANYGYTF. The CDR3 coding sequence is TGTGCCAGCAGCAATACGAGGACAGCTAACTATGGCTACACCTTC. Complete variable domain (other parts from reference TRBV7-9 and TRBJ1-2): DTGVSQNPRHKITKRGQNVTFRCDPISEHNRLYWYRQTLGQGPEFLTYFQNEAQLEKSRLLSDRFSAERPKGSFSTLEIQRTEQGDSAMYLCASSNTRTANYGYTFGSGTRLTVV.

This clonotype was seen many times. The chain employs TRBV5-1 and TRBJ2-1; either TRBD1 or TRBD2 may supply D (7 bases each). V dropped 1 base and J dropped 8 bases, with 16 bases sitting between them. Germline V CDR1 and CDR2: SGHRS, YFSETQ. The CDR3 is made up of 15 amino acids. The CDR3 DNA is TGCGCCAGCAGCTTGTTGCAGGGGGGGATGGATGAGCAGTTCTTC. Amino acid sequence: CASSLLQGGMDEQFF.

The chain recombines TRBV28 with TRBJ2-1; weak D call: TRBD2 (6 bases). CDR3 length: 15 amino acids. The ends were cut back, 7 bases at V and 1 base at J, with 14 bases in the middle. CDR1 MDHEN and CDR2 SYDVKM come from the germline V gene. For the CDR3, the DNA is TGTGCCAGCAACCTCCTGGGAGGTTCCTACAATGAGCAGTTCTTC. Protein product: CASNLLGGSYNEQFF.

This clonotype has more than one count but fewer than ten. The chain is built from TRBV24-1 and TRBJ2-1; either TRBD1 or TRBD2 may fit D (6 bases each). This CDR3 contains 13 residues. Germline values: CDR1 KGHDR, CDR2 SFDVKD. Trimming stripped 3 bases from V and 7 bases from J, with 9 bases between. In nucleotides, the CDR3 is TGTGCCACCAGTGATAGGGGGGTGAATGAGCAGTTCTTC. Translated, it gives CATSDRGVNEQFF.

Of note for this clonotype: A clone one base away is much larger, so this may be a read error. V is TRBV20-1 and J is TRBJ2-1; 7 bases map to TRBD2. Germline CDR1 DFQATT, CDR2 SNEGSKA (reference sequence). This CDR3 region has 16 residues. The chain's CDR3 is CSARSGGGRIENEHFF. In DNA form, the CDR3 reads TGCAGTGCTCGGTCCGGAGGCGGGAGAATAGAGAATGAGCATTTCTTC.

This clonotype was detected a few times. For the CDR3, the DNA is TGTGCCAGCAGCCGACTACCAACTAGCGGCCCCCAAGCTAACATCTACGAGCAGTACTTC. Residues: CASSRLPTSGPQANIYEQYF. This chain uses TRBV7-6 with TRBJ2-7, with 8 nucleotides matching TRBD2. V lost 5 bases, J lost 3 bases, and 24 bases stayed unmatched. The CDR3 extends over 20 amino acids. The germline gives CDR1 SGHVS, CDR2 FNYEAQ.

This clonotype has more than one count but fewer than ten. This chain connects TRBV10-3 to TRBJ2-2; 9 bases match TRBD2. This CDR3 comprises 14 residues. V lost 8 bases and J lost 5; bases outside the gene matches: 6. The V gene's germline CDR1 is ENHRY and CDR2 SYGVKD. CDR3: CAILREGLTGELFF. In DNA, the CDR3 is TGTGCCATCTTGCGGGAGGGCCTGACCGGGGAGCTGTTTTTT.

This clonotype showed up just a few times. CDR3 amino acids: CASSLGLALIETQYF. The CDR3 nucleotides are TGTGCCAGCAGCTTAGGGCTAGCGTTGATCGAGACCCAGTACTTC. This sequence joins TRBV7-2 and TRBJ2-5, with TRBD2 as a possible D gene (6 bases). This CDR3 region has 15 residues. The germline CDR1 and CDR2 sequences are SGHTA and FQGNSA. Trimming took off 1 base at V and 5 bases at J, with 14 bases between the two ends.